The 28 T cell receptor beta chains reported below all come from one sample, sequenced in a study of T cells in Graves' hyperthyroidism and ophthalmopathy. Amplified TCR beta CDR3 regions came from RNA transcripts. Using the HTBI primer set, a first-round RT-PCR was run on the TCR CDR3. TCRdb called the multiplex PCR reads again in MiXCR, with one record for every CDR3 protein. The data hold 550,000 to 850,000 distinct CDR3 sequences, with 18% observed a single time. Sequencing input: blood. The receptors were gathered from a woman between 45 and 60 years old with Graves' hyperthyroidism that later progressed to Graves' ophthalmopathy.

The J gene is TRBJ1-1, the V gene TRBV24-1, with D hard to call. CDR3 length: 13 residues. The ends were cut back, 7 bases at V and 4 bases at J, with 12 bases in the middle. Germline V gives CDR1 KGHDR, CDR2 SFDVKD. The CDR3 sequence: CATSDLRSTEAFF. For the CDR3, the DNA is TGTGCCACCAGCGACCTAAGAAGCACTGAAGCTTTCTTT.

This clonotype appeared many times. The rearrangement uses TRBV7-8 and TRBJ2-7; D may correspond to TRBD1 or TRBD2 (5 bases each). V lost 5 bases and J lost 5, with 16 bases in between. Per the germline V gene, CDR1 is SGHVS and CDR2 is FQNEAQ. This CDR3 is 14 amino acids long. The CDR3 loop reads CASSPSPRDHEQYF. The CDR3 bases are TGTGCCAGCAGCCCCTCCCCCAGGGACCACGAGCAGTACTTC.

This clonotype was seen only a few times. V usage is TRBV30 and J usage is TRBJ1-2; TRBD1 agrees at 7 bases. The ends lost 3 bases at V and 0 bases at J; junction bases unmatched: 1. This CDR3 comprises 13 residues. CDR1 and CDR2 from the germline V gene are GTSNPN and SVGIG (reference sequence). CDR3 region: CAWRDRSNYGYTF. The DNA for the CDR3 is TGTGCCTGGAGGGACAGGTCTAACTATGGCTACACCTTC. The variable domain in full, completed from reference TRBV30 and TRBJ1-2, reads SQTIHQWPATLVQPVGSPLSLECTVEGTSNPNLYWYRQAAGRGLQLLFYSVGIGQISSEVPQNLSASRPQDRQFILSSKKLLLSDSGFYLCAWRDRSNYGYTFGSGTRLTVV.

This clonotype was counted at least ten times. V gene TRBV3-1 combines with J gene TRBJ2-7, with D hard to call. Trimming cost V 3 bases and J 4 bases, with 4 bases left between them. Germline values: CDR1 LGHDT, CDR2 YNNKEL (reference sequence). This CDR3 contains 11 residues. The CDR3 sequence: CASSQLYEQYF. The CDR3 nucleotides are TGTGCCAGCAGCCAGCTGTACGAGCAGTACTTC.

The rearrangement uses TRBV19 and TRBJ1-5; D ambiguous. The germline gives CDR1 LNHDA, CDR2 SQIVND (reference sequence). This CDR3 has 13 residues. The V and J ends lost 5 bases and 6 bases respectively, with 11 bases between them. CDR3 amino acids: CASSRAGAQPQHF. The CDR3 bases are TGTGCCAGTAGTCGCGCAGGAGCTCAGCCCCAGCATTTT.

The rearrangement uses TRBV7-2 and TRBJ2-4; 13 nucleotides align to TRBD2. J lost 0 bases, V lost 5 bases, and 10 bases had no gene match. This CDR3 is 19 amino acids long. Germline loops: CDR1 SGHTA, CDR2 FQGNSA. This CDR3 reads CASSQRTSGGPLAKNIQYF. CDR3 in DNA: TGTGCCAGCAGCCAAAGGACTAGCGGGGGTCCCCTAGCCAAAAACATTCAGTACTTC.

This clonotype was counted only a few times. The V call is TRBV5-1, the J call TRBJ1-1; no clear D. The CDR3 loop spans 20 amino acids. The germline CDR1 and CDR2 sequences are SGHRS and YFSETQ. Trimming took 0 bases from V and 0 from J, leaving 24 bases between them. For the CDR3, the DNA is TGCGCCAGCAGCTTGGAATCAAGATCATCAATTCATTCTATGAACACTGAAGCTTTCTTT. Its protein product is CASSLESRSSIHSMNTEAFF.

This clonotype was counted only a few times. The chain is built from TRBV29-1 and TRBJ2-7, with TRBD1 matching over 7 bases. The CDR3 loop spans 12 amino acids. CDR1 SQVTM and CDR2 ANQGSEA come from the germline V gene. V gave up 2 bases and J gave up 2 bases; unmatched junction bases: 0. The CDR3 is CSVEQGAYEQYF. As DNA, the CDR3 is TGCAGCGTTGAACAGGGGGCCTACGAGCAGTACTTC.

In its sample, this clonotype was seen many times. The rearrangement uses TRBV11-2 and TRBJ1-1, with D hard to call. The CDR3 covers 16 residues. V was trimmed by 1 base and J by 0 bases, leaving 12 bases between them. Germline V CDR1 and CDR2: SGHAT, FQNNGV. Here the CDR3 DNA reads TGTGCCAGCAGCTTAGGGCTCAAGGTTATGAACACTGAAGCTTTCTTT. Translated, it gives CASSLGLKVMNTEAFF.

This chain joins TRBV9 and TRBJ2-3, with D maybe TRBD2 (6 bases). V lost 0 bases and J lost 2, with 10 bases in between. CDR3 length: 15 residues. CDR1 is SGDLS and CDR2 is YYNGEE in the germline V gene. The CDR3 nucleotides read TGTGCCAGCAGCGTAGAGGCGGGGACCACAGATACGCAGTATTTT. It specifies CASSVEAGTTDTQYF. The variable domain in full, completed from reference TRBV9 and TRBJ2-3, reads DSGVTQTPKHLITATGQRVTLRCSPRSGDLSVYWYQQSLDQGLQFLIQYYNGEERAKGNILERFSAQQFPDLHSELNLSSLELGDSALYFCASSVEAGTTDTQYFGPGTRLTVL.

This clonotype showed up many times. J is TRBJ2-7 and V is TRBV7-2; possibly TRBD1 for D (6 bases). Between the trimmed V and J ends, which lost 1 base and 3 bases, there was a span of 16 bases. The length of the CDR3 is 16 residues. CDR1 SGHTA and CDR2 FQGNSA come from the germline V gene. CDR3 residues: CASSLDNRDLRYEQYF. In DNA form, the CDR3 reads TGTGCCAGCAGCTTAGATAACAGGGACCTTCGCTACGAGCAGTACTTC.

V is TRBV11-3 and J is TRBJ2-6, with 7 bases matching TRBD1. The CDR3 contains 16 residues. Germline CDR1 reads SGHNT; CDR2 reads YENEEA. V gave up 5 bases and J gave up 2 bases; unmatched junction bases: 6. CDR3 region: CASSHFGTAGANVLTF. CDR3 DNA: TGTGCCAGCAGCCATTTCGGGACAGCTGGGGCCAACGTCCTGACTTTC.

This clonotype was seen at least ten times. The rearrangement joins TRBV20-1 to TRBJ2-5, with D perhaps given as TRBD1 or TRBD2 (5 bases each). V lost 6 bases and J lost 2, with 19 bases in between. Germline V CDR1 and CDR2: DFQATT, SNEGSKA (reference sequence). The CDR3 is made up of 15 amino acids. The CDR3 bases are TGCAGTGCCCAAACCCACCGGGGCGAGCAAGAGACCCAGTACTTC. Protein sequence: CSAQTHRGEQETQYF.

Only a few counts were recorded for this clonotype. The chain has TRBV7-8 and TRBJ2-7; TRBD2 matches 9 bases. Germline CDR1 and CDR2: SGHVS and FQNEAQ. With 5 bases clipped from V and 6 bases from J, the junction kept 8 bases outside the gene matches. This CDR3 spans 14 amino acids. The CDR3 here is CASSARRGGVEQYF. The CDR3 DNA sequence: TGTGCCAGCAGCGCCCGGCGGGGGGGCGTCGAGCAGTACTTC.

This clonotype was seen at least ten times. The chain uses TRBV20-1 and TRBJ1-1; D remains ambiguous. Germline V gene sequence: CDR1 DFQATT, CDR2 SNEGSKA (reference sequence). Trimming took 6 bases from V and 1 from J, leaving 9 bases between them. The CDR3 is 12 residues long. The CDR3 DNA sequence: TGCAGTGCCGAGGAGGGGAACACTGAAGCTTTCTTT. It translates to CSAEEGNTEAFF.

This clonotype was observed many times. The chain couples TRBV6-1 to TRBJ1-2; 10 bases match TRBD1. CDR3 length: 13 residues. CDR1 and CDR2 from the germline V gene are MNHNS and SASEGT. With V trimmed by 4 bases and J by 6 bases, 2 bases remained unmatched. The CDR3 nucleotides are TGTGCCAGCAGTGCCGGGACAGGGGATGGCTACACCTTC. Protein: CASSAGTGDGYTF.

This clonotype has only a few counts. V usage is TRBV10-3 and J usage is TRBJ2-5; tentative D call: TRBD1 (6 bases). The length of the CDR3 is 14 residues. Per the germline V gene, CDR1 is ENHRY and CDR2 is SYGVKD. V dropped 5 bases and J dropped 2 bases, with 12 bases sitting between them. The CDR3 region is CAISSLDSQETQYF. In nucleotides, the CDR3 is TGTGCCATCAGTTCGCTGGACAGTCAAGAGACCCAGTACTTC.

The chain combines TRBV5-1 with TRBJ2-5; 7 bases match TRBD1. This CDR3 region has 16 residues. Germline V gives CDR1 SGHRS, CDR2 YFSETQ. V lost 3 bases to trimming and J lost 4 bases; unmatched junction nucleotides: 12. The CDR3 reads CASSSGSYRGPETQYF. The CDR3 DNA is TGCGCCAGCAGCTCGGGGTCTTACAGGGGACCAGAGACCCAGTACTTC.

In the case of this clonotype: The junction departs from germline at one end; a sequencing error may be responsible. The chain joins TRBV19 to TRBJ1-5; D is unclear. Germline V lookup: CDR1 LNHDA, CDR2 SQIVND (reference sequence). The CDR3 extends over 14 amino acids. The CDR3 sequence is CASSITGGNRPQHF. For the CDR3, the DNA is TGTGCCAGTAGTATTACGGGTGGCAATCGGCCCCAGCATTTT.

The chain has TRBV12-3 or TRBV12-4 and TRBJ2-3, with D perhaps TRBD1 or TRBD2 (5 bases each). The V end was cut by 5 bases, the J end by 4 bases, with 19 bases between. The CDR3 spans 16 residues. The DNA for the CDR3 is TGTGCCAGCAGTCCCGGTCGGGACCCATCCGCAGATACGCAGTATTTT. It translates to CASSPGRDPSADTQYF.

This clonotype came up a few times. Here the CDR3 DNA reads TGTGCCAGCAGTTACGTCGTAGCAGATACGCAGTATTTT. Its translation: CASSYVVADTQYF. This rearrangement joins TRBV6-5 to TRBJ2-3, with no clear D. V was shortened by 2 bases and J by 4 bases, with 7 bases between the two germline ends. CDR3 length: 13 amino acids. Germline assignment: CDR1 MNHEY and CDR2 SVGAGI.

This clonotype was counted many times. DNA for the CDR3: TGTGCCAGCAGTTCCTGGAACCAAGAGACCCAGTACTTC. This gives the protein CASSSWNQETQYF. This chain joins TRBV6-1 and TRBJ2-5; D is uncertain. The CDR3 is 13 amino acids. V shed 5 bases and J shed 0 bases, with 7 bases lying between them. Per the germline V gene, CDR1 is MNHNS and CDR2 is SASEGT.

The chain couples TRBV19 to TRBJ2-1; TRBD2 aligns across 11 bases. The CDR3 covers 14 residues. Germline values: CDR1 LNHDA, CDR2 SQIVND (reference sequence). V trimming: 7 bases; J trimming: 3 bases; junction bases outside the gene matches: 2. As DNA, the CDR3 is TGTGCCAGTAAACTAGCGGGGGTCTACAATGAGCAGTTCTTC. This codes for CASKLAGVYNEQFF. Using reference TRBV19 and TRBJ2-1 for the parts outside the CDR3, the full variable domain is DGGITQSPKYLFRKEGQNVTLSCEQNLNHDAMYWYRQDPGQGLRLIYYSQIVNDFQKGDIAEGYSVSREKKESFPLTVTSAQKNPTAFYLCASKLAGVYNEQFFGPGTRLTVL.

This clonotype was observed many times. The chain couples TRBV9 to TRBJ2-1; no definite D call. Trimming left V 0 bases short and J 0 bases short, with 13 bases between. This CDR3 has 17 residues. CDR1 and CDR2 (germline): SGDLS, YYNGEE. Here the CDR3 DNA reads TGTGCCAGCAGCGTAGCTGAAGGCCGAGTCTCCTACAATGAGCAGTTCTTC. Its protein is CASSVAEGRVSYNEQFF.

This chain joins TRBV7-3 and TRBJ2-1; D uncertain. V was trimmed by 3 bases and J by 7 bases, leaving 16 bases between them. Germline V gene lookup returns CDR1 SGHTA and CDR2 FQGTGA. This CDR3 has 15 residues. CDR3 nucleotides: TGTGCCAGCAGCTTTGACCCCTCCGTCGGGAATGAGCAGTTCTTC. This gives the protein CASSFDPSVGNEQFF. The whole variable domain, remainder taken from reference TRBV7-3 and TRBJ2-1, is GAGVSQTPSNKVTEKGKYVELRCDPISGHTALYWYRQSLGQGPEFLIYFQGTGAADDSGLPNDRFFAVRPEGSVSTLKIQRTERGDSAVYLCASSFDPSVGNEQFFGPGTRLTVL.

This clonotype was observed once. The rearrangement uses TRBV3-1 and TRBJ1-6; 8 bases are a match to TRBD1. V trimming: 1 base; J trimming: 9 bases; junction bases outside the gene matches: 8. The CDR3 runs 16 residues. Germline lookup yields CDR1 LGHDT and CDR2 YNNKEL (reference sequence). CDR3 loop: CASSQAPGGRASPLHF. For the CDR3, the DNA is TGTGCCAGCAGCCAAGCGCCAGGGGGCCGCGCTTCACCCCTCCACTTT.

The J gene is TRBJ1-5, the V gene TRBV24-1; no definite D call. The CDR3 loop spans 14 amino acids. Trimming shortened V by 4 bases and J by 6 bases, and 12 bases separated the two germline ends. Germline-derived CDR1 and CDR2 are KGHDR and SFDVKD. Written as DNA, the CDR3 is TGTGCCACCAGTGAATCCCTTGTTGGTCAGCCCCAGCATTTT. Translation gives CATSESLVGQPQHF.

Many counts were recorded for this clonotype. One end of the junction is discordant with germline, which a read error may explain. The V gene is TRBV7-7, the J gene TRBJ2-5; D may be TRBD2 (6 bases). CDR1 and CDR2 from the germline V gene are SSHAT and FNYEAQ (reference sequence). The CDR3 is made up of 16 amino acids. CDR3 residues: CASSRKAGGSQETQYF. The CDR3, as DNA: TGTGCTAGCAGCCGGAAGGCCGGGGGTAGCCAAGAGACCCAGTACTTC.